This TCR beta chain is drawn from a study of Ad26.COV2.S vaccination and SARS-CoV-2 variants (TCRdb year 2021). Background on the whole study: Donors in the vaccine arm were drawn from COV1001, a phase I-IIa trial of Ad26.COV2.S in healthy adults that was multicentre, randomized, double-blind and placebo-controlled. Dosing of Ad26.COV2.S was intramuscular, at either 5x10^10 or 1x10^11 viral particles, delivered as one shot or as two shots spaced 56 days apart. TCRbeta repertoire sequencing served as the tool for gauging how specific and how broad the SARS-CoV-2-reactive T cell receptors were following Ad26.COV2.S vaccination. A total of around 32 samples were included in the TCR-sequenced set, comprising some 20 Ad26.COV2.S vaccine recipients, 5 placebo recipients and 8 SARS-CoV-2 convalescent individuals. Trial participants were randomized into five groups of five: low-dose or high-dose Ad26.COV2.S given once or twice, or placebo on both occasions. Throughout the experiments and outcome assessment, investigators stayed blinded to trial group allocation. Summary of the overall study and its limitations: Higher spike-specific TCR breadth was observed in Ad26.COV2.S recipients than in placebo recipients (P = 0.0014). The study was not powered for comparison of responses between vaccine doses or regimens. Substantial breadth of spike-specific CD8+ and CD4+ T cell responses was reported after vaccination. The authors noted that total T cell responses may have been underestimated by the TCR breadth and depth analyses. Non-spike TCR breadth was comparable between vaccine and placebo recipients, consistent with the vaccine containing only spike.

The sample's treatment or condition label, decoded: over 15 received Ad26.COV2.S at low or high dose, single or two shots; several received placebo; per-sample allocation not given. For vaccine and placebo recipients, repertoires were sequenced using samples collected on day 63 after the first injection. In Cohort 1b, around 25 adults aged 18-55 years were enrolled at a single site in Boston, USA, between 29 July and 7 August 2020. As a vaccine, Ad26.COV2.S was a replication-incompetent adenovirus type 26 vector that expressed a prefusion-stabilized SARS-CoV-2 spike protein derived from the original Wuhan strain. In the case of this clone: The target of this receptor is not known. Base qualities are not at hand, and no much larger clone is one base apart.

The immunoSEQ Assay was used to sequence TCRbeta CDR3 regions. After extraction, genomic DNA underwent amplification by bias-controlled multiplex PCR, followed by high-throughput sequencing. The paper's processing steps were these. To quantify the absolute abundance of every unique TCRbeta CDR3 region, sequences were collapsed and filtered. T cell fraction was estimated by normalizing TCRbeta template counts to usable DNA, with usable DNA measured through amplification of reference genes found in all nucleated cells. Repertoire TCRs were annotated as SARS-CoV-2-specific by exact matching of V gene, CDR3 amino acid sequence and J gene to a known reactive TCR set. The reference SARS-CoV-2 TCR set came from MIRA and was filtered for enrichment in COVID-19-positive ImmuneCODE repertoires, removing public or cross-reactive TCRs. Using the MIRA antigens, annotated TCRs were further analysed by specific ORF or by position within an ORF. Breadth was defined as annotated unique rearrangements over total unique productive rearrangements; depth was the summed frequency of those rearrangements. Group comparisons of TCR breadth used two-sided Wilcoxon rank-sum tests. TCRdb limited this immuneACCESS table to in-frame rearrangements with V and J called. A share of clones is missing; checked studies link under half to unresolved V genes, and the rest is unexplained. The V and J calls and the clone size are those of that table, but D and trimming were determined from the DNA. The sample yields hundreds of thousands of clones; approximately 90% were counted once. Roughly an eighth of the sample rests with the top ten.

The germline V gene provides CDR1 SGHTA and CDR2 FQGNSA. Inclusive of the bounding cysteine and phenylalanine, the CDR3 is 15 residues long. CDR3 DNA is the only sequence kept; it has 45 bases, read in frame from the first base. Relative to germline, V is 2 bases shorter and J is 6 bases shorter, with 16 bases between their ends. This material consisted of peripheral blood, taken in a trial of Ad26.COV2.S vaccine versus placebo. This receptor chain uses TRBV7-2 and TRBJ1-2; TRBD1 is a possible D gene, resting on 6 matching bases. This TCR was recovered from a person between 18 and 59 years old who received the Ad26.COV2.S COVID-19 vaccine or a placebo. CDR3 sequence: CASSLRQVGLDGYTF. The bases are TGTGCCAGCAGCTTAAGACAGGTCGGTTTAGATGGCTACACCTTC.